The clone carrying this T cell receptor (beta chain) occurred a few times. This entry belongs to a study of CD8+ T cells in alopecia areata. Study-level background: For 6 to 18 months, tofacitinib was taken, and 6 months off drug followed.

Deletions cut 4 bases from V and 5 bases from J, with 15 bases between. CDR1 SGHRS and CDR2 YFSETQ come from the germline V gene. The CDR3 runs 14 residues. Extracted RNA was reverse transcribed into cDNA, the sequencing template. Sequenced by immunoSEQ multiplex PCR; TCRdb stores in-frame clones only, minus some. Of more than 200,000 clones in the sample, about 68% were seen once. This receptor was taken from a human donor with alopecia areata. The sample consisted of CD4+ T cells sorted from blood, taken at week 0. The chain combines TRBV5-1 with TRBJ1-1; maybe TRBD1 (6 bases). The CDR3 DNA reads as TGCGCCAGCAGCCATGGGACACCGATGACTGAAGCTTTCTTT. Translation: CASSHGTPMTEAFF.